A single sample is the source of the 5 T cell receptor beta chains below, sequenced in a study of shared clonotypes between healthy human individuals. Clones were sequenced by immunoSEQ multiplex PCR, and TCRdb holds only the in-frame ones, with some missing. Of about 680,000 clones in the sample, 60% to 80% were seen once. The sequenced sample consisted of memory CD4+ T cells sorted from blood. Subset defined: CD45RA-negative fraction. The receptors originated from a woman aged 30 to 39 in good health.

The chain employs TRBV6-1 and TRBJ2-3; 10 nucleotides align to TRBD2. This CDR3 has 15 amino acids. CDR1 MNHNS and CDR2 SASEGT come from the germline V gene. With 6 bases clipped from V and 1 base from J, the junction kept 4 bases outside the gene matches. The CDR3 DNA follows: TGTGCCAGCAGCCCTAGCGGGAGCCGCACAGATACGCAGTATTTT. Its translation is CASSPSGSRTDTQYF.

This sequence joins TRBV28 and TRBJ1-5; TRBD1 aligns across 8 bases. After removal of 10 bases from V and 6 bases from J, the junction contained 14 bases not matched to a gene. Germline assignment: CDR1 MDHEN and CDR2 SYDVKM. The CDR3 sequence is 15 residues long. The CDR3 DNA follows: TGTGCCACCGCGACTGACAGGGGTCCCCGTCAGCCCCAGCATTTT. Protein sequence: CATATDRGPRQPQHF. Looking up the rest from reference TRBV28 and TRBJ1-5 gives the full variable domain: DVKVTQSSRYLVKRTGEKVFLECVQDMDHENMFWYRQDPGLGLRLIYFSYDVKMKEKGDIPEGYSVSREKKERFSLILESASTNQTSMYLCATATDRGPRQPQHFGDGTRLSIL.

Concerning this clone itself: Other nucleotide sequences from this sample produce the same CDR3. V gene TRBV6-5 combines with J gene TRBJ1-1; 7 positions match TRBD1. Germline assignment: CDR1 MNHEY and CDR2 SVGAGI. V shed 5 bases, J shed 1 base, and the junction held 4 bases outside the gene matches. The CDR3 is 14 residues long. Here the CDR3 DNA reads TGTGCCAGCAGTCCCCGGACAGGGAACACTGAAGCTTTCTTT. Translation: CASSPRTGNTEAFF.

This clone was found a few times. The chain carries TRBV5-1 and TRBJ2-2, with 7 positions matching TRBD1. Trimming cost V 5 bases and J 5 bases; bases outside gene matches: 12. The germline V gene encodes CDR1 SGHRS and CDR2 YFSETQ. This CDR3 region has 16 residues. The CDR3 nucleotides read TGCGCCAGCAGTCCAGTTACAGGGGTTCGGACCGGGGAGCTGTTTTTT. This translates into CASSPVTGVRTGELFF.

This clone showed up just once. V gene TRBV27 combines with J gene TRBJ2-3; 12 bases line up with TRBD2. Trimming cost V 4 bases and J 8 bases; bases outside gene matches: 7. Germline V gene sequence: CDR1 MNHEY, CDR2 SMNVEV (reference sequence). This CDR3 spans 15 amino acids. CDR3 loop: CASSSASGRVGTQYF. CDR3 nucleotide sequence: TGTGCCAGCAGTTCCGCTAGCGGGAGGGTTGGTACGCAGTATTTT.